Listed here are 30 T cell receptor beta chains from one sample, sequenced in a study of blood T cell repertoires in COVID-19. Libraries were prepared by immunoSEQ multiplex PCR; TCRdb keeps only in-frame clonotypes and omits some of them. The data hold roughly 100,000 clones, with roughly 80% observed a single time. Sequencing was performed on peripheral blood. All receptors come from a woman of 80 years or more with acute or convalescent COVID-19.

The V call is TRBV7-2, the J call TRBJ2-2; no clear D gene. Trimming stripped 5 bases from V and 7 bases from J, with 14 bases between. The CDR3 has 14 amino acids. The V gene's germline CDR1 is SGHTA and CDR2 FQGNSA. Written as DNA, the CDR3 is TGTGCCAGCAGCCAAAAGCCGCTCGTCGGGGAGCTGTTTTTT. It codes for CASSQKPLVGELFF.

This clone showed up just once. The chain joins TRBV19 to TRBJ1-5, with 10 bases aligning to TRBD1. The CDR3 runs to 16 residues. V lost 5 bases to trimming and J lost 2 bases; unmatched junction nucleotides: 6. Germline CDR1 and CDR2: LNHDA and SQIVND (reference sequence). The CDR3 DNA reads as TGTGCCAGTAGTTTGACAGGGGGCCGGGGCAATCAGCCCCAGCATTTT. It is translated as CASSLTGGRGNQPQHF.

This chain uses TRBV19 with TRBJ2-3, with 14 nucleotides matching TRBD2. Unmatched junction bases numbered 13, after V lost 1 base and J lost 7 bases. The CDR3 is 19 residues long. Germline-derived CDR1 and CDR2 are LNHDA and SQIVND (reference sequence). Here the CDR3 DNA reads TGTGCCAGTAGTATAGCTTCTCCGACTAGCGGGAGGGTCTCAAATACGCAGTATTTT. It yields the protein CASSIASPTSGRVSNTQYF.

This chain uses TRBV6-2 or TRBV6-3 with TRBJ2-2; 11 bases fit TRBD2. Germline trimming cut 2 bases from V and 5 bases from J; bases unmatched to any gene: 7. The CDR3 length is 17 residues. CDR1 and CDR2 (germline): MNHEY, SVGEGT. DNA of the CDR3: TGTGCCAGCAGTTACCCGATGGGACTAGCGGAGACCGGGGAGCTGTTTTTT. It encodes CASSYPMGLAETGELFF.

This clone was detected only once. The gene calls are TRBV19 and TRBJ2-1; D might be TRBD2 (6 bases). CDR1 and CDR2 from the germline V gene are LNHDA and SQIVND (reference sequence). V was pared by 3 bases and J by 8 bases, with 17 bases between. This CDR3 has 15 residues. The CDR3 loop is CASSITGEARDEQFF. DNA for the CDR3: TGTGCCAGTAGTATTACTGGGGAGGCGAGAGATGAGCAGTTCTTC.

The CDR3 DNA follows: TGTGCCAGCAGTTTATACACCGGGGAGCTGTTTTTT. As protein: CASSLYTGELFF. J is TRBJ2-2 and V is TRBV6-5; D call uncertain. Germline CDR1 reads MNHEY; CDR2 reads SVGAGI. The CDR3 has 12 residues. With 4 bases removed from V and 3 bases from J, the gap between germline ends came to 3 bases.

The V call is TRBV11-3, the J call TRBJ2-1; no clear D. This CDR3 comprises 16 residues. Germline lookup yields CDR1 SGHNT and CDR2 YENEEA. With 1 base removed from V and 0 bases from J, the gap between germline ends came to 10 bases. The CDR3 loop reads CASSLGAYLSYNEQFF. CDR3 nucleotides: TGTGCCAGCAGCTTAGGCGCCTATCTCTCCTACAATGAGCAGTTCTTC.

The V gene is TRBV19, the J gene TRBJ2-7, with 9 bases identical to TRBD1. The CDR3 is 13 amino acids. Germline loops: CDR1 LNHDA, CDR2 SQIVND (reference sequence). Trimming removed 4 bases from V and 3 bases from J; junction bases left unmatched: 1. CDR3 loop: CASSTGQGYEQYV. Here the CDR3 DNA reads TGTGCCAGTAGTACGGGACAGGGCTACGAGCAGTACGTC.

V gene TRBV7-8 combines with J gene TRBJ1-1, with D possibly matching TRBD1 (5 bases). V was clipped by 0 bases and J by 0 bases, with 8 bases between them. The germline V gene has CDR1 SGHVS and CDR2 FQNEAQ. The CDR3 has 15 residues. The CDR3 loop reads CASSLAVRVNTEAFF. For the CDR3, the DNA is TGTGCCAGCAGCTTAGCGGTCAGGGTGAACACTGAAGCTTTCTTT.

This chain links TRBV10-2 with TRBJ1-1, with no clear D. This CDR3 comprises 11 residues. Germline-derived CDR1 and CDR2 are WSHSY and SAAADI. Trimming cost V 3 bases and J 12 bases, with 11 bases left between them. The CDR3 reads CASSDMALSFF. The CDR3 nucleotides are TGCGCCAGCAGTGACATGGCTCTTTCTTTCTTT.

V usage is TRBV12-3 or TRBV12-4 and J usage is TRBJ2-3; 7 bases are a match to TRBD2. The CDR3 is made up of 13 amino acids. Unmatched junction bases numbered 6, after V lost 6 bases and J lost 6 bases. The CDR3 nucleotides read TGTGCCAGCAGGTGGGGGGGAGGGGATACGCAGTATTTT. Its translation: CASRWGGGDTQYF.

This clone is a singleton in its sample. J is TRBJ2-1 and V is TRBV7-6, with D possibly TRBD1 on 6 matching bases. The CDR3 spans 11 residues. Germline V gives CDR1 SGHVS, CDR2 FNYEAQ. Trimming stripped 6 bases from V and 8 bases from J, with 8 bases between. The CDR3 protein is CASRTGDEQFF. The CDR3, as DNA: TGTGCCAGCAGGACAGGAGATGAGCAGTTCTTC.

The chain uses TRBV5-4 and TRBJ1-1, with D possibly matching TRBD1 (6 bases). V was pared by 4 bases and J by 3 bases, with 10 bases between. The CDR3 totals 13 residues. CDR1 and CDR2 from the germline V gene are SGHNT and YYREEE (reference sequence). The CDR3 protein is CASSQDSHTEAFF. The CDR3 DNA is TGTGCCAGCAGCCAGGACAGCCACACTGAAGCTTTCTTT.

This clone was detected once. V gene TRBV20-1 combines with J gene TRBJ1-1; TRBD1 is a possible D gene (6 bases). Germline loops: CDR1 DFQATT, CDR2 SNEGSKA (reference sequence). V was cut by 3 bases and J by 5 bases, with 13 bases left in between. The CDR3 spans 13 residues. In nucleotides, the CDR3 is TGCAGTGCTAGTCGGTCAAGGGGGACTGAAGCTTTCTTT. Residues: CSASRSRGTEAFF.

This clone came up once. The gene calls are TRBV2 and TRBJ2-5, with no clear D. Germline values: CDR1 SNHLY, CDR2 FYNNEI. V lost 4 bases and J 2 bases, leaving 8 bases between the germline ends. The CDR3 is 13 residues long. The CDR3 region has the DNA TGTGCCAGCAGTGCGGAGATACAAGAGACCCAGTACTTC. Translating it yields CASSAEIQETQYF.

This rearrangement joins TRBV5-4 to TRBJ1-1, with D maybe TRBD1 (6 bases). Germline loops: CDR1 SGHNT, CDR2 YYREEE (reference sequence). V was trimmed by 4 bases and J by 3 bases, leaving 13 bases between them. The CDR3 covers 14 residues. Here the CDR3 DNA reads TGTGCCAGCAGCCCCGGACAGAGGGACACTGAAGCTTTCTTT. Translating gives CASSPGQRDTEAFF.

V and J are TRBV25-1 and TRBJ2-2; weak D call: TRBD1 (6 bases). Trimming cost V 9 bases and J 5 bases, with 16 bases left between them. This CDR3 is built from 14 residues. Germline CDR1 and CDR2: MGHDK and SYGVNS. CDR3 loop: CASTRDTYTGELFF. DNA for the CDR3: TGTGCCAGTACCCGGGACACTTATACCGGGGAGCTGTTTTTT. The variable domain in full, with the rest retrieved from reference TRBV25-1 and TRBJ2-2, is EADIYQTPRYLVIGTGKKITLECSQTMGHDKMYWYQQDPGMELHLIHYSYGVNSTEKGDLSSESTVSRIRTEHFPLTLESARPSHTSQYLCASTRDTYTGELFFGEGSRLTVL.

This chain connects TRBV6-5 to TRBJ1-5; no reliable D call. The CDR3 is 13 amino acids. V was shortened by 9 bases and J by 5 bases, with 14 bases between the two germline ends. Germline V gene sequence: CDR1 MNHEY, CDR2 SVGAGI. CDR3 sequence: CASRKGADQPQHF. The CDR3 DNA is TGTGCCAGTCGGAAAGGAGCCGATCAGCCCCAGCATTTT.

The chain couples TRBV19 to TRBJ1-4; 10 bases map to TRBD1. The CDR3 loop spans 16 amino acids. Germline assignment: CDR1 LNHDA and CDR2 SQIVND (reference sequence). With 4 bases clipped from V and 8 bases from J, the junction kept 10 bases outside the gene matches. CDR3: CASSTPPGQGTEKLFF. CDR3 bases: TGTGCCAGTAGTACCCCCCCGGGACAGGGGACCGAAAAACTGTTTTTT.

This chain links TRBV2 with TRBJ1-5, with 7 bases lining up with TRBD1. CDR3 length: 14 amino acids. Germline V lookup: CDR1 SNHLY, CDR2 FYNNEI. The junction had 6 bases not matched to a gene; V was cut back by 4 bases and J by 6 bases. CDR3 sequence (DNA): TGTGCCAGCAGTGCACAGGGGTTCGGTCAGCCCCAGCATTTT. Translating gives CASSAQGFGQPQHF.

The chain recombines TRBV19 with TRBJ1-2, with 10 bases aligning to TRBD1. Unmatched junction bases numbered 3, after V lost 5 bases and J lost 6 bases. Germline V gives CDR1 LNHDA, CDR2 SQIVND (reference sequence). This CDR3 is built from 13 residues. The CDR3 reads CASSAGQGDGYTF. CDR3 in DNA: TGTGCCAGTAGTGCAGGACAGGGGGATGGCTACACCTTC.

The chain links TRBV18 to TRBJ2-5; 8 bases align to TRBD2. Per germline, CDR1 KGHSH and CDR2 LQKENI. The CDR3 sequence is 13 residues long. J was trimmed by 5 bases and V by 6 bases; bases with no gene match: 5. CDR3 DNA sequence: TGTGCCAGCTCGAGCGGGAGTGCCGAGACCCAGTACTTC. This translates into CASSSGSAETQYF.

This chain connects TRBV2 to TRBJ2-1; possibly TRBD2 for D (5 bases). V dropped 4 bases and J dropped 3 bases, with 7 bases sitting between them. Germline V gene sequence: CDR1 SNHLY, CDR2 FYNNEI. This CDR3 has 13 residues. The CDR3 DNA follows: TGTGCCAGCAGTGCGACTATCTACAATGAGCAGTTCTTC. Translated, it gives CASSATIYNEQFF. The entire variable domain, with the rest obtained from reference TRBV2 and TRBJ2-1, is as follows: EPEVTQTPSHQVTQMGQEVILRCVPISNHLYFYWYRQILGQKVEFLVSFYNNEISEKSEIFDDQFSVERPDGSNFTLKIRSTKLEDSAMYFCASSATIYNEQFFGPGTRLTVL.

The V call is TRBV15, the J call TRBJ2-7; D uncertain. Germline values: CDR1 LNHNV, CDR2 YYDKDF (reference sequence). V was pared by 0 bases and J by 2 bases, with 8 bases between. The CDR3 covers 14 residues. CDR3: CATSRDGGTYEQYF. Written as DNA, the CDR3 is TGTGCCACCAGCAGAGACGGCGGAACCTACGAGCAGTACTTC.

This clone was recorded once. This sequence joins TRBV5-1 and TRBJ2-3; 11 nucleotides agree with TRBD2. The CDR3 is 15 residues long. The germline CDR1 and CDR2 sequences are SGHRS and YFSETQ. Germline trimming cut 4 bases from V and 3 bases from J; bases unmatched to any gene: 4. The CDR3 region has the DNA TGCGCCAGCAGCGTCGGGACTAGCGGTACAGATACGCAGTATTTT. Protein sequence: CASSVGTSGTDTQYF.

J is TRBJ1-2 and V is TRBV12-3 or TRBV12-4, with 7 positions matching TRBD1. CDR3 size: 13 residues. V lost 6 bases and J lost 7; bases outside the gene matches: 8. The CDR3 DNA is TGTGCCAGCAGCCCGGGACAGCTTGTTGGCTACACCTTC. Translating it yields CASSPGQLVGYTF.

V is TRBV2 and J is TRBJ1-3; D unresolved. CDR1 is SNHLY and CDR2 is FYNNEI in the germline V gene. Trimming removed 7 bases from V and 4 bases from J, with 8 bases in between. This CDR3 comprises 12 residues. CDR3 nucleotides: TGTGCCAGCATGGTGGCCGGAAACACCATATATTTT. Translation: CASMVAGNTIYF. The variable domain in full, completed from reference TRBV2 and TRBJ1-3, reads EPEVTQTPSHQVTQMGQEVILRCVPISNHLYFYWYRQILGQKVEFLVSFYNNEISEKSEIFDDQFSVERPDGSNFTLKIRSTKLEDSAMYFCASMVAGNTIYFGEGSWLTVV.

J is TRBJ2-3 and V is TRBV7-2; 10 positions match TRBD2. There are 15 residues in the CDR3. V was pared by 5 bases and J by 4 bases, with 6 bases of the junction left unmatched. Germline-derived CDR1 and CDR2 are SGHTA and FQGNSA. The CDR3 loop is CASSRLAGVPDTQYF. Written as DNA, the CDR3 is TGTGCCAGCAGCAGGCTAGCGGGAGTTCCAGATACGCAGTATTTT. The entire variable domain, with the rest obtained from reference TRBV7-2 and TRBJ2-3, is as follows: GAGVSQSPSNKVTEKGKDVELRCDPISGHTALYWYRQSLGQGLEFLIYFQGNSAPDKSGLPSDRFSAERTGGSVSTLTIQRTQQEDSAVYLCASSRLAGVPDTQYFGPGTRLTVL.

The chain recombines TRBV3-1 (or the pseudogene TRBV3-2) with TRBJ1-6; D not resolved. This CDR3 contains 15 residues. CDR1 is LGHDT, CDR2 YNNKEL, per germline (reference sequence). V lost 2 bases and J 0 bases, leaving 5 bases between the germline ends. CDR3: CASSQKSSYNSPLHF. CDR3 coding DNA: TGTGCCAGCAGCCAAAAGAGCTCCTATAATTCACCCCTCCACTTT.

The sample holds a few counts of this clone. This chain joins TRBV30 and TRBJ2-1; D gene unclear. V was shortened by 2 bases and J by 7 bases, with 9 bases between the two germline ends. The CDR3 runs to 12 residues. Germline CDR1 is GTSNPN and CDR2 is SVGIG (reference sequence). The CDR3 DNA sequence: TGTGCCTGGAGTAGGCAGGTTAATGAGCAGTTCTTC. Translating gives CAWSRQVNEQFF.